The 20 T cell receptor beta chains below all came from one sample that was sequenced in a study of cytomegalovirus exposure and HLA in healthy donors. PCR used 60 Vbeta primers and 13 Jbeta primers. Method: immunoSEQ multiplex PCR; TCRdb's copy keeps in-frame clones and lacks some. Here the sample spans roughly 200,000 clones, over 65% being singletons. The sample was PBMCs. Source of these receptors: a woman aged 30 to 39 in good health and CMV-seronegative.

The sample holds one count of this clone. CDR3 DNA sequence: TGTGCCAGCTCACCACCTGCAGGGATGAACACTGAAGCTTTCTTT. The encoded protein is CASSPPAGMNTEAFF. The chain carries TRBV18 and TRBJ1-1, with D maybe TRBD1 (5 bases). CDR1 KGHSH and CDR2 LQKENI come from the germline V gene. This CDR3 spans 15 amino acids. Trimming shortened V by 0 bases and J by 0 bases, and 8 bases separated the two germline ends.

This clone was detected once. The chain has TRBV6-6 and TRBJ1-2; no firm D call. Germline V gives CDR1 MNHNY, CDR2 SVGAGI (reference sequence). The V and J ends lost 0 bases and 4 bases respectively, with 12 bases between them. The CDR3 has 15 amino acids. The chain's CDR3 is CASSYSGRMGYGYTF. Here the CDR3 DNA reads TGTGCCAGCAGTTACTCGGGGAGGATGGGCTATGGCTACACCTTC.

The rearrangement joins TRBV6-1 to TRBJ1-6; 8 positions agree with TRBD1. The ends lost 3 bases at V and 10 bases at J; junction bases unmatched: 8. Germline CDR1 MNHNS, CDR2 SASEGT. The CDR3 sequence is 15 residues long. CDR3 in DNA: TGTGCCAGCAGTGAGGACAGGGAAAAGGGATCACCCCTCCACTTT. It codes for CASSEDREKGSPLHF.

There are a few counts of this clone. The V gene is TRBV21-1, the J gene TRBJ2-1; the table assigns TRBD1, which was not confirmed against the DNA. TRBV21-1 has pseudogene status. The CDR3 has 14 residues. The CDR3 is CASSNGQGGNEQFF. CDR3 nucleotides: TGTGCCAGCAGCAATGGGCAGGGGGGCAATGAGCAGTTCTTC.

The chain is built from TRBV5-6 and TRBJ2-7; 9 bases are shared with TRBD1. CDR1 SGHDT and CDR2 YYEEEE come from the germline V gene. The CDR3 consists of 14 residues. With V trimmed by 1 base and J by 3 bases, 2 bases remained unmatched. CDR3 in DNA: TGTGCCAGCAGCTTGCCGGGACAGGGCTACGAGCAGTACTTC. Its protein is CASSLPGQGYEQYF.

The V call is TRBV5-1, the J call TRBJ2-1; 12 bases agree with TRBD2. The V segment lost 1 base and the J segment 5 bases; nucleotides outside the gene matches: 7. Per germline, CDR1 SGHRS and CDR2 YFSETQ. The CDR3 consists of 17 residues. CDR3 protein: CASSLRRTSGDNNEQFF. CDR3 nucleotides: TGCGCCAGCAGCTTGAGGCGGACTAGCGGGGATAACAATGAGCAGTTCTTC.

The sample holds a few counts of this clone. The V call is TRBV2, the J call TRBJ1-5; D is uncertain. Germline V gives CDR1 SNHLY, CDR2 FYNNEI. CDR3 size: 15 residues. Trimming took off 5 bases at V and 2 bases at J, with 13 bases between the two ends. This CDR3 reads CASSTDEVGNQPQHF. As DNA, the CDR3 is TGTGCCAGCAGTACTGACGAGGTCGGCAATCAGCCCCAGCATTTT.

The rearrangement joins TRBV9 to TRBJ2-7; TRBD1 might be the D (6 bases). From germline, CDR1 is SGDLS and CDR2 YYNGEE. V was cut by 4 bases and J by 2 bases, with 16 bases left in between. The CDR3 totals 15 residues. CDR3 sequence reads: CASSTDPKGAYEQYF. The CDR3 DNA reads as TGTGCCAGCAGCACAGACCCAAAGGGGGCCTACGAGCAGTACTTC.

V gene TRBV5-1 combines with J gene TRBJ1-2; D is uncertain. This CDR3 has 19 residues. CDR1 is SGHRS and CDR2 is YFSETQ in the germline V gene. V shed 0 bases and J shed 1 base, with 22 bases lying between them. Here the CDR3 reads CASSLVFSRSGDLNYGYTF. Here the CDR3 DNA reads TGCGCCAGCAGCTTGGTATTCAGTCGTTCCGGAGACCTTAACTATGGCTACACCTTC.

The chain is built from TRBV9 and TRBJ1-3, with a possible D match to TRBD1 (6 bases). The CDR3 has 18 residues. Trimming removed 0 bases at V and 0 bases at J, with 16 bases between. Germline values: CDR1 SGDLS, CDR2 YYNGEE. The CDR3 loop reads CASSVGGPRQASGNTIYF. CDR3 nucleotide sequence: TGTGCCAGCAGCGTAGGGGGGCCGAGACAAGCCTCTGGAAACACCATATATTTT.

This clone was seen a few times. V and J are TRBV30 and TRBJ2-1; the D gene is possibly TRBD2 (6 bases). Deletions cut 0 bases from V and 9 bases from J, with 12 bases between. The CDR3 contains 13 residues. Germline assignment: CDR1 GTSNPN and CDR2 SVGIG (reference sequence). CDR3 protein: CAWSVLPGVEQFF. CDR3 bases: TGTGCCTGGAGTGTACTTCCGGGGGTTGAGCAGTTCTTC. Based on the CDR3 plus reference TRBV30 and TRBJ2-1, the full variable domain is SQTIHQWPATLVQPVGSPLSLECTVEGTSNPNLYWYRQAAGRGLQLLFYSVGIGQISSEVPQNLSASRPQDRQFILSSKKLLLSDSGFYLCAWSVLPGVEQFFGPGTRLTVL.

In nucleotides, the CDR3 is TGTGCCAGCAGCTTAGCCCCGGGACTAGCGGAGACGTACCAAGAGACCCAGTACTTC. Translated, it gives CASSLAPGLAETYQETQYF. This chain connects TRBV7-9 to TRBJ2-5, with TRBD2 matching 11 bases. Germline assignment: CDR1 SEHNR and CDR2 FQNEAQ (reference sequence). V was pared by 0 bases and J by 0 bases, with 9 bases of the junction left unmatched. The CDR3 loop spans 19 amino acids. Full variable domain (missing parts from reference TRBV7-9 and TRBJ2-5): DTGVSQNPRHKITKRGQNVTFRCDPISEHNRLYWYRQTLGQGPEFLTYFQNEAQLEKSRLLSDRFSAERPKGSFSTLEIQRTEQGDSAMYLCASSLAPGLAETYQETQYFGPGTRLLVL.

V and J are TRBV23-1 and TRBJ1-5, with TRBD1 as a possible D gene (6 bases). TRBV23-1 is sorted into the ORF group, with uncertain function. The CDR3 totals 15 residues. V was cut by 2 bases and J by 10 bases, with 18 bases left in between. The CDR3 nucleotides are TGCGCCAGCAGTCAAGGTACAGGGTGGGGTGAACCCCAGCATTTT. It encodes CASSQGTGWGEPQHF.

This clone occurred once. This CDR3 reads CASSAQRGTEAFF. The DNA of the CDR3 is TGTGCCAGCAGCGCCCAACGGGGCACTGAAGCTTTCTTT. The J gene is TRBJ1-1, the V gene TRBV11-2; D gene unclear. V gave up 5 bases and J gave up 4 bases, with 11 bases separating them. The CDR3 length is 13 residues. Germline V CDR1 and CDR2: SGHAT, FQNNGV.

The CDR3 coding sequence is TGTGCCAGCAGCTTAGAGTGGGGGCTAAGCTCCTACGAGCAGTACTTC. Residues: CASSLEWGLSSYEQYF. The chain employs TRBV7-8 and TRBJ2-7; a weak D match, TRBD1 (6 bases). Germline V lookup: CDR1 SGHVS, CDR2 FQNEAQ. V was shortened by 1 base and J by 0 bases, with 13 bases between the two germline ends. The CDR3 has 16 amino acids.

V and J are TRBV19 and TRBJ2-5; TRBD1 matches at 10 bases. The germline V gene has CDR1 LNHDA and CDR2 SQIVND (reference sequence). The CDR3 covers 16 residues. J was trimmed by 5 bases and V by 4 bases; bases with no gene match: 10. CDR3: CASSTRQGARLETQYF. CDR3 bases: TGTGCCAGTAGTACCCGACAGGGGGCGCGGCTGGAGACCCAGTACTTC.

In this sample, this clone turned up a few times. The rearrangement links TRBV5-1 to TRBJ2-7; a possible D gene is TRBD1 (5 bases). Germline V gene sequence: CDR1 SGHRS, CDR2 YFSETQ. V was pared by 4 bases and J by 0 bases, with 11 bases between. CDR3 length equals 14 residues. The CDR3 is CASSRQSTSYEQYF. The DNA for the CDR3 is TGCGCCAGCAGCCGACAGTCAACCTCCTACGAGCAGTACTTC.

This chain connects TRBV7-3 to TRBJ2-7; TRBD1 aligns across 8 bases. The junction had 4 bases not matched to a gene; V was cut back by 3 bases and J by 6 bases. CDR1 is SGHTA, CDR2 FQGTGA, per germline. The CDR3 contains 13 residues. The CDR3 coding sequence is TGTGCCAGCAGCTTCAACAGGGGGTCCGAGCAGTACTTC. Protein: CASSFNRGSEQYF.

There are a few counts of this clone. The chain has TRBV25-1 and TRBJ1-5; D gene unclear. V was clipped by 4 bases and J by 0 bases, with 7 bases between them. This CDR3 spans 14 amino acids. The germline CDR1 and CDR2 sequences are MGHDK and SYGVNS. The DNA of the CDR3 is TGTGCCAGCAGTGGCGGGTATAGCAATCAGCCCCAGCATTTT. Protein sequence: CASSGGYSNQPQHF.

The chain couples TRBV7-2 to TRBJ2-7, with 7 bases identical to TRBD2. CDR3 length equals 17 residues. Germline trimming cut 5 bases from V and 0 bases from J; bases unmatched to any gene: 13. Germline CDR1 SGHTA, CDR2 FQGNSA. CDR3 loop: CASSQIASGPSSYEQYF. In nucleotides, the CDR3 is TGTGCCAGCAGCCAGATCGCTAGCGGCCCCTCCTCCTACGAGCAGTACTTC.